Listed below are T cell receptor beta chains from one sample, sequenced in a study of blood T cell repertoires in COVID-19. Measured with immunoSEQ multiplex PCR; TCRdb has only the in-frame clones, and not every one. Here the sample spans some 230,000 clones, about 86% being singletons. The source material was peripheral blood. The source is a woman aged 60-75 years with acute or convalescent COVID-19. Each CDR3 is given with its conserved first and last residue. D genes are given only for firm matches. Size is stated for part of the rows, as once, few or many counts, or as a class when the clone is expanded.

>TRBJ2-1|TRBV4-1|-|TRBD2
TGCGCCAGCAGCCTTAGCGGGGGGGATTTGTCTGAGCAGTTCTTC
CASSLSGGDLSEQFF
>TRBJ2-3|TRBV6-5|-|TRBD2
TGTGCCAGCAGTCGGGGGGGGACAGATACGCAGTATTTT
CASSRGGTDTQYF
>TRBJ1-2|TRBV7-2|-|TRBD1
TGTGCCAGCAGCCCACGGACAGGGAGATCCATCTATGGCTACACCTTC
CASSPRTGRSIYGYTF
>TRBJ2-3|TRBV4-2|-|TRBD2
TGTGCCAGCAGCCCCGGGACTAGCGGGACCACAGATACGCAGTATTTT
CASSPGTSGTTDTQYF
>TRBJ2-7|TRBV5-4|-|TRBD1
TGTGCCAGCAGCGCCCGGGACAAGGGGGCTTTAGAGCAGTACTTC
CASSARDKGALEQYF
>TRBJ2-7|TRBV7-2|few|TRBD2
TGTGCCAGCAGACCCCCTAGCGGGAGCACTTACGAGCAGTACTTC
CASRPPSGSTYEQYF
>TRBJ1-2|TRBV5-6|-|-
TGTGCCAGCAACTATTTAGGGCAGGGCGATGGCTACACCTTC
CASNYLGQGDGYTF
>TRBJ1-5|TRBV6-6|-|TRBD1
TGTGCCAGCAGTTACACAGGGGCTGGCAGCAATCAGCCCCAGCATTTT
CASSYTGAGSNQPQHF
>TRBJ1-5|TRBV6-1|-|-
TGTGCCAGCAGTGAATCGAGTTGGCAGAGGAATCAGCCCCAGCATTTT
CASSESSWQRNQPQHF
>TRBJ2-3|TRBV19|-|-
TGTGCCAGTAGTGCGACTAGTAGCACAGATACGCAGTATTTT
CASSATSSTDTQYF
>TRBJ2-3|TRBV27|-|-
TGTGCCAGCAGTCCAGCCCAGGTGTTAACCACAGATACGCAGTATTTT
CASSPAQVLTTDTQYF
>TRBJ1-1|TRBV3-1/TRBV3-2|-|TRBD1
TGTGCCAGCAGCCTGGCCGGGACAGGAAACACTGAAGCTTTCTTT
CASSLAGTGNTEAFF
>TRBJ2-2|TRBV6-2/TRBV6-3|-|TRBD1
TGTGCCAGCAGCCTGACAGGGGGCATCATCGGGGAGCTGTTTTTT
CASSLTGGIIGELFF